The T cell receptor beta chain described here comes from a study of immune evolution from preneoplasia to lung adenocarcinoma. The J segment lost 7 bases and the V segment lost 6 bases, leaving 4 bases of the junction unmatched. This CDR3 comprises 13 residues. The germline CDR1 and CDR2 sequences are ENHRY and SYGVKD. Only in-frame clones appear in the TCRdb table, and some are missing; sequencing was by immunoSEQ multiplex PCR. The sample includes around 4,100 clones, about 86% of them seen just once. Sequenced material: FFPE minimally invasive lung adenocarcinoma tissue. The chain uses TRBV10-3 and TRBJ2-3, with 10 bases lining up with TRBD1. The TCR sequence derives from a person aged 70 to 80 with lung adenocarcinoma. This CDR3 is CAISDRGLYTQYF. As DNA, the CDR3 is TGTGCCATCAGCGACAGGGGGCTGTATACGCAGTATTTT.